The 2 T cell receptor beta chains below all came from one sample that was sequenced in a study of cytomegalovirus exposure and HLA in healthy donors. The PCR made use of 60 Vbeta and 13 Jbeta primers. The protocol was immunoSEQ multiplex PCR, while the TCRdb copy is restricted to in-frame clones and leaves out a portion. The table records about 120,000 clones, roughly 9% of them present only once. The specimen was PBMCs. These receptors came from a man younger than 40 in good health and CMV-seronegative.

This clone was seen a few times. The chain couples TRBV7-9 to TRBJ2-7; maybe TRBD1 (5 bases). V was shortened by 5 bases and J by 0 bases, with 11 bases between the two germline ends. Per the germline V gene, CDR1 is SEHNR and CDR2 is FQNEAQ (reference sequence). The length of the CDR3 is 14 residues. The CDR3 bases are TGTGCCAGCAGCCCGATTCAGGGCTCCTACGAGCAGTACTTC. Translation gives CASSPIQGSYEQYF.

The chain couples TRBV7-9 to TRBJ2-3; D remains unclear. CDR3 length equals 15 residues. Germline assignment: CDR1 SEHNR and CDR2 FQNEAQ (reference sequence). V lost 5 bases and J 1 base, leaving 13 bases between the germline ends. Here the CDR3 reads CASSLRRQGTDTQYF. DNA for the CDR3: TGTGCCAGCAGCCTGAGACGGCAGGGCACAGATACGCAGTATTTT.